This T cell receptor (beta chain) came from a study of blood T cells in healthy people across ages. Broader study findings: PBMCs went unsorted, and a conclusive naive versus antigen-experienced comparison was therefore prevented. While age rose, TCR beta diversity per million T cells dropped in a roughly linear way.

A word on this clonotype: Its antigen is as yet unknown.

PCR was performed a second time for about 7 to 11 cycles using a sample-barcoded 5' primer and a J-beta primer mix. The study obtained at least 3 million CDR3-containing paired-end reads from every sample. TCRdb re-called the 5' RACE reads with MiXCR, one entry per CDR3 protein. The table includes about 1.4 million distinct CDR3 sequences, roughly 59% detected once. The J segment lost 1 base and the V segment lost 4 bases, leaving 4 bases of the junction unmatched. Germline V gene data show CDR1 as SGHDT and CDR2 as YYEEEE. The CDR3 sequence is 14 residues long. The chain has TRBV5-6 and TRBJ2-5, with 7 bases aligning to TRBD1. Specimen: blood. This receptor was obtained from a man aged 18 to 29 in good health. The CDR3: CASSETGIQETQYF. The CDR3 bases are TGTGCCAGCAGCGAGACAGGGATCCAAGAGACCCAGTACTTC.